The 20 T cell receptor beta chains below were found in one sample sequenced in a study of T cells in Graves' hyperthyroidism and ophthalmopathy. There were TCR beta CDR3 regions amplified from RNA transcripts. HTBI primers drove first-round RT-PCR of the TCR CDR3. TCRdb fed the multiplex PCR reads into MiXCR, producing one record per CDR3 protein. Found here are around 720,000 distinct CDR3 sequences, under 45% of them singletons; the top ten hold around 31%. Input material: blood. The origin of the receptors is a woman in her forties with Graves' hyperthyroidism.

At least ten counts were recorded for this clonotype. The chain couples TRBV6-4 to TRBJ1-2; weak D call: TRBD1 (5 bases). This CDR3 region has 15 residues. Germline V gene sequence: CDR1 MRHNA, CDR2 SNTAGT. The germline V and J ends were trimmed by 4 bases and 5 bases, with 17 bases remaining between them. The CDR3 reads CASSADWGYEYGYTF. In nucleotides, the CDR3 is TGTGCCAGCAGTGCTGATTGGGGCTACGAGTATGGCTACACCTTC.

The V and J genes are TRBV7-2 and TRBJ2-3; D gene unclear. The CDR3 extends over 16 amino acids. V lost 2 bases, J lost 0 bases, and 12 bases lay in between. Germline V gives CDR1 SGHTA, CDR2 FQGNSA. The CDR3 nucleotides are TGTGCCAGCAGCTTATTTGCGGCAGTTAGCACAGATACGCAGTATTTT. Protein product: CASSLFAAVSTDTQYF.

This chain connects TRBV11-2 to TRBJ1-1; tentative D call: TRBD1 (5 bases). V was shortened by 3 bases and J by 5 bases, with 19 bases between the two germline ends. The germline gives CDR1 SGHAT, CDR2 FQNNGV. This CDR3 is 16 amino acids long. In nucleotides, the CDR3 is TGTGCCAGCAGCTTGGGGGGTTTAGGGCTGAGAACTGAAGCTTTCTTT. The encoded protein is CASSLGGLGLRTEAFF.

This clonotype appeared a few times. A read error may be the cause here, since a much bigger clone is one base away. The rearrangement uses TRBV2 and TRBJ2-7; D possibly uses TRBD1 or TRBD2 (5 bases each). The CDR3 length is 14 residues. Germline CDR1 reads SNHLY; CDR2 reads FYNNEI. The ends were cut back, 3 bases at V and 9 bases at J, with 18 bases in the middle. CDR3 loop: CASSERQGEDGQYF. CDR3 sequence (DNA): TGTGCCAGCAGTGAGAGGCAGGGAGAGGACGGGCAGTACTTC.

The chain is built from TRBV2 and TRBJ2-3; 14 nucleotides match TRBD2. The V gene's germline CDR1 is SNHLY and CDR2 FYNNEI. V lost 4 bases, J lost 6 bases, and 6 bases stayed unmatched. The CDR3 extends over 16 amino acids. The CDR3 loop reads CASSASTSGRADTQYF. CDR3 nucleotide sequence: TGTGCCAGCAGTGCATCGACTAGCGGGAGGGCGGATACGCAGTATTTT.

This clonotype was observed a handful of times. V gene TRBV5-1 combines with J gene TRBJ2-5, with a tentative D call TRBD2 (5 bases). This CDR3 is built from 13 residues. The V gene lost 5 bases and the J gene lost 5 bases, with 13 bases spanning the gap. CDR1 is SGHRS and CDR2 is YFSETQ in the germline V gene. The CDR3 nucleotides are TGCGCCAGCAGTCCAGCGGAAGTCGAGACCCAGTACTTC. Its translation is CASSPAEVETQYF.

This clonotype was picked up many times. The rearrangement uses TRBV29-1 and TRBJ2-2; the D gene is possibly TRBD2 (6 bases). In germline, CDR1 is SQVTM, CDR2 ANQGSEA. Trimming stripped 0 bases from V and 5 bases from J, with 10 bases between. The CDR3 loop spans 14 amino acids. The CDR3 bases are TGCAGCGTTGAAGATCGGGGGTCGACCGGGGAGCTGTTTTTT. It codes for CSVEDRGSTGELFF.

The V and J genes are TRBV7-9 and TRBJ1-2, with 8 bases that match TRBD1. The trim removed 6 bases at V and 7 bases at J, leaving 7 bases unmatched. The CDR3 extends over 13 amino acids. Germline V CDR1 and CDR2: SEHNR, FQNEAQ (reference sequence). The CDR3: CASSRQGQGGYTF. The CDR3 region has the DNA TGTGCCAGCAGTCGACAGGGGCAGGGTGGCTACACCTTC.

This clonotype was found many times. CDR3 nucleotide sequence: TGTGCCAGCAGGTCAAACCCCGTGGAGGGGGCCAATGGCTACACCTTC. This encodes CASRSNPVEGANGYTF. This chain connects TRBV7-2 to TRBJ1-2; TRBD1 matches at 7 bases. The V and J ends lost 6 bases and 6 bases, in that order; junction bases with no gene match: 16. This CDR3 is 16 amino acids long. Germline V CDR1 and CDR2: SGHTA, FQGNSA.

This clonotype was seen only a few times. The gene calls are TRBV7-2 and TRBJ1-6; TRBD1 matches at 7 bases. Trimming at V came to 3 bases and at J to 13 bases, leaving 15 bases not matched to a gene. Per the germline V gene, CDR1 is SGHTA and CDR2 is FQGNSA. The CDR3 is 16 residues long. The CDR3 DNA sequence: TGTGCCAGCAGCTTTTTGTCGGGGACAGATAGGGCGCCCCTCCACTTT. The encoded protein is CASSFLSGTDRAPLHF.

The chain has TRBV6-5 and TRBJ2-7, with unresolved D. The CDR3 totals 16 residues. CDR1 MNHEY and CDR2 SVGAGI come from the germline V gene. V shed 2 bases and J shed 2 bases, with 16 bases lying between them. CDR3 nucleotide sequence: TGTGCCAGCAGTTACGGGCCCCCCATCCAAGCCTACGAGCAGTACTTC. Protein sequence: CASSYGPPIQAYEQYF.

V and J are TRBV25-1 and TRBJ2-5; perhaps D is TRBD1 or TRBD2 (6 bases each). This CDR3 is 14 amino acids long. Germline V CDR1 and CDR2: MGHDK, SYGVNS. V was clipped by 5 bases and J by 7 bases, with 17 bases between them. CDR3 residues: CASSPEGGRGTQYF. CDR3 DNA: TGTGCCAGCAGTCCCGAAGGGGGGCGGGGGACCCAGTACTTC.

There are a few counts of this clonotype. The rearrangement uses TRBV12-3 or TRBV12-4 and TRBJ1-1; D not certain. The CDR3 loop spans 13 amino acids. The germline V and J ends were trimmed by 6 bases and 7 bases, with 15 bases remaining between them. For the CDR3, the DNA is TGTGCCAGCAGCCAAGGAGATTCCCGTGAAGCTTTCTTT. Translating gives CASSQGDSREAFF.

This chain joins TRBV7-2 and TRBJ2-1; unclear D gene. Per the germline V gene, CDR1 is SGHTA and CDR2 is FQGNSA. V dropped 5 bases and J dropped 5 bases, with 10 bases sitting between them. The CDR3 contains 13 residues. CDR3 DNA sequence: TGTGCCAGCAGCCCCCGCCCCGACAATGAGCAGTTCTTC. Amino acids: CASSPRPDNEQFF.

This chain connects TRBV7-6 to TRBJ2-5, with 8 bases identical to TRBD2. CDR1 and CDR2 (germline): SGHVS, FNYEAQ. V lost 5 bases, J lost 4 bases, and 9 bases stayed unmatched. This CDR3 has 15 amino acids. In DNA form, the CDR3 reads TGTGCCAGCAGCGAGGGTAGCGGGGAGGGAGAGACCCAGTACTTC. Its protein is CASSEGSGEGETQYF.

About this clonotype itself: This may be a read error, as it is one base from a much larger clone. The chain employs TRBV5-1 and TRBJ2-7, with D uncertain. This CDR3 is built from 14 residues. Looked up from germline, CDR1 is SGHRS and CDR2 is YFSETQ. CDR3: CASSLGIISCEQYF. The CDR3 DNA reads as TGCGCCAGCAGCTTGGGTATCATTTCCTGCGAGCAGTACTTC.

This clonotype occurred a few times. The chain has TRBV6-6 and TRBJ2-7; D not certain. V gave up 2 bases and J gave up 0 bases, with 11 bases separating them. Germline values: CDR1 MNHNY, CDR2 SVGAGI (reference sequence). This CDR3 region has 15 residues. CDR3 in DNA: TGTGCCAGCAGTTACGGGGTAACGGTCTCCTACGAGCAGTACTTC. As protein: CASSYGVTVSYEQYF.

V gene TRBV6-5 combines with J gene TRBJ2-7, with D unclear. The CDR3 runs to 12 residues. Per the germline V gene, CDR1 is MNHEY and CDR2 is SVGAGI. Trimming took 0 bases from V and 7 from J, leaving 7 bases between them. The CDR3, as DNA: TGTGCCAGCAGTTACTCGGTCGGAGAGCAGTACTTC. Protein: CASSYSVGEQYF.

This clonotype was seen only a few times. J is TRBJ1-3 and V is TRBV7-9, with 10 bases that match TRBD1. Germline V gene lookup returns CDR1 SEHNR and CDR2 FQNEAQ (reference sequence). V lost 4 bases, J lost 0 bases, and 9 bases stayed unmatched. This CDR3 is 18 amino acids long. The CDR3 region is CASSSRDRGGSSGNTIYF. The CDR3 DNA follows: TGTGCCAGCAGCTCCCGGGACAGGGGAGGGAGCTCTGGAAACACCATATATTTT. Based on the CDR3 plus reference TRBV7-9 and TRBJ1-3, the full variable domain is DTGVSQNPRHKITKRGQNVTFRCDPISEHNRLYWYRQTLGQGPEFLTYFQNEAQLEKSRLLSDRFSAERPKGSFSTLEIQRTEQGDSAMYLCASSSRDRGGSSGNTIYFGEGSWLTVV.

V usage is TRBV7-6 and J usage is TRBJ2-7; TRBD1 matches 9 bases. CDR3 length equals 14 residues. The V segment lost 5 bases and the J segment 6 bases; nucleotides outside the gene matches: 8. From germline, CDR1 is SGHVS and CDR2 FNYEAQ. Here the CDR3 DNA reads TGTGCCAGCAGCCCGAGGACAGGGGCCCCCGAGCAGTACTTC. Translation: CASSPRTGAPEQYF. The entire variable domain, with the rest obtained from reference TRBV7-6 and TRBJ2-7, is as follows: GAGVSQSPRYKVTKRGQDVALRCDPISGHVSLYWYRQALGQGPEFLTYFNYEAQQDKSGLPNDRFSAERPEGSISTLTIQRTEQRDSAMYRCASSPRTGAPEQYFGPGTRLTVT.